This TCR beta chain was identified during a study of CXCR3-negative and CXCR3-positive naive CD8 T cells. Study context: Overall TRB read output was approximately 150 million, and each library contained about 1.5 +/- 0.3 million reads.

5' RACE that incorporated UMI labels was used to prepare the TRB cDNA libraries. TCRdb re-called the 5' RACE reads, yielding one record per CDR3 amino acid sequence without DNA. The sample table includes over 20,000 distinct CDR3 sequences. Notes on this clonotype: Its antigen is as yet unknown.

This CDR3 is built from 15 residues. Germline V lookup: CDR1 SGHTA, CDR2 FQGTGA. Overall study results and limits: Diversity was high in both naive subsets and much lower in memory cells. TCR interaction strength was inferred from TRB CDR3 physicochemistry, as CD5 matched across naive subsets. TRB CDR3s were more hydrophobic in CXCR3-positive than in CXCR3-negative naive cells.

The chain carries TRBV7-3 and TRBJ1-1; checking the TCRdb D call of TRBD1 is not possible without DNA. Input material: naive CXCR3- CD8+ T cells from blood. Regarding subset: CD45RO-CCR7+CD27+CD95- naive CD8+ T cells lacking CXCR3 (TNR3-). The sequence came from a human donor in good health. Some clones in this sample may be carry-over from other donors' samples. The CDR3 reads CASSEQGGVGTEAFF. Looking up the rest from reference TRBV7-3 and TRBJ1-1 gives the full variable domain: GAGVSQTPSNKVTEKGKYVELRCDPISGHTALYWYRQSLGQGPEFLIYFQGTGAADDSGLPNDRFFAVRPEGSVSTLKIQRTERGDSAVYLCASSEQGGVGTEAFFGQGTRLTVV.